These 15 T cell receptor beta chains were all obtained from the same sample, sequenced in a study of blood T cell repertoires in COVID-19. TCRdb's table, derived via immunoSEQ multiplex PCR, lists solely in-frame clones and lacks some. This repertoire shows hundreds of thousands of clones, 70% to 90% found once; its top ten account for 6.5% to 9%. The sample was PBMCs or T cells enriched from blood (not recorded which). The receptors derive from a woman in her forties with acute COVID-19.

The chain carries TRBV6-5 and TRBJ1-2; 9 bases fit TRBD1. The V segment lost 6 bases and the J segment 5 bases; nucleotides outside the gene matches: 10. Germline V gene lookup returns CDR1 MNHEY and CDR2 SVGAGI. This CDR3 has 15 amino acids. CDR3 in amino acids: CASRTGTGSSYGYTF. Written as DNA, the CDR3 is TGTGCCAGCAGAACTGGGACAGGGTCTTCGTATGGCTACACCTTC.

This chain connects TRBV5-1 to TRBJ1-1; the match to TRBD1 covers 8 bases. The CDR3 is 14 amino acids. Germline assignment: CDR1 SGHRS and CDR2 YFSETQ. Trimming removed 4 bases from V and 0 bases from J; junction bases left unmatched: 2. DNA for the CDR3: TGCGCCAGCAGCGGGACAGGACTGAACACTGAAGCTTTCTTT. Its protein is CASSGTGLNTEAFF.

The sample holds one count of this clone. The rearrangement joins TRBV5-1 to TRBJ2-6; D perhaps matches TRBD1 (5 bases). The ends were cut back, 3 bases at V and 2 bases at J, with 12 bases in the middle. The CDR3 has 16 residues. Germline lookup yields CDR1 SGHRS and CDR2 YFSETQ. This CDR3 reads CASSYKGVPGANVLTF. The CDR3 nucleotides are TGCGCCAGCAGCTATAAAGGGGTACCTGGGGCCAACGTCCTGACTTTC. Looking up the rest from reference TRBV5-1 and TRBJ2-6 gives the full variable domain: KAGVTQTPRYLIKTRGQQVTLSCSPISGHRSVSWYQQTPGQGLQFLFEYFSETQRNKGNFPGRFSGRQFSNSRSEMNVSTLELGDSALYLCASSYKGVPGANVLTFGAGSRLTVL.

The V gene is TRBV28, the J gene TRBJ2-7; TRBD2 matches 8 bases. CDR1 and CDR2 (germline): MDHEN, SYDVKM. The CDR3 length is 14 residues. V shed 8 bases, J shed 2 bases, and the junction held 8 bases outside the gene matches. CDR3 coding DNA: TGTGCCAGCGGATTAGCGGGGTCTCCCTACGAGCAGTACTTC. It codes for CASGLAGSPYEQYF.

The table lists this clone with a count of one. The chain recombines TRBV12-2 with TRBJ1-2; the D call TRBD1 from the table was never checked on the DNA. TRBV12-2 is termed a pseudogene. CDR3 size: 15 residues. The CDR3 sequence is CASRFWTGVNYGYTF. The CDR3, as DNA: TGTGCAAGTCGCTTTTGGACAGGGGTTAACTATGGCTACACCTTC.

V is TRBV19 and J is TRBJ2-1, with TRBD2 matching 15 bases. The V gene's germline CDR1 is LNHDA and CDR2 SQIVND (reference sequence). The V segment lost 8 bases and the J segment 6 bases; nucleotides outside the gene matches: 14. The CDR3 runs 18 residues. In DNA, the CDR3 is TGTGCCAGTCAAGGCCTAGGACTAGCGGGGGGGCGTTTCAATGAGCAGTTCTTC. As protein: CASQGLGLAGGRFNEQFF.

This clone was seen a handful of times. The CDR3 region has the DNA TGTGCCAGCAGCAGAGGACAGGTTGAGGAAAAACTGTTTTTT. It codes for CASSRGQVEEKLFF. The chain joins TRBV2 to TRBJ1-4, with 7 bases aligning to TRBD1. Per germline, CDR1 SNHLY and CDR2 FYNNEI. V lost 6 bases, J lost 8 bases, and 9 bases stayed unmatched. The CDR3 has 14 residues.

With respect to this clone: The same CDR3 also results from other DNA sequences found in this sample. J is TRBJ2-5 and V is TRBV5-1; tentative D call: TRBD2 (6 bases). The CDR3 runs 14 residues. Germline CDR1 reads SGHRS; CDR2 reads YFSETQ. The V end lost 1 base, the J end lost 1 base, and 8 bases lay between the germline ends. CDR3 DNA: TGCGCCAGCAGCTTGTCCGGGGGCCAAGAGACCCAGTACTTC. Protein: CASSLSGGQETQYF.

In this sample, this clone turned up once. This chain connects TRBV7-9 to TRBJ1-1; 7 positions match TRBD1. The CDR3 covers 14 residues. Germline CDR1 SEHNR, CDR2 FQNEAQ (reference sequence). V lost 5 bases, J lost 1 base, and 4 bases stayed unmatched. DNA of the CDR3: TGTGCCAGCAGCGCCAGGACAGGGAACACTGAAGCTTTCTTT. Translation: CASSARTGNTEAFF.

The V and J genes are TRBV9 and TRBJ1-3; the D is unclear. The CDR3 runs 14 residues. The germline V and J ends were trimmed by 0 bases and 0 bases, with 4 bases remaining between them. CDR1 and CDR2 (germline): SGDLS, YYNGEE. The CDR3 sequence: CASSVADSGNTIYF. CDR3 DNA: TGTGCCAGCAGCGTAGCAGACTCTGGAAACACCATATATTTT.

The genes are TRBV28 and TRBJ1-1; the match to TRBD1 covers 8 bases. Germline CDR1 is MDHEN and CDR2 is SYDVKM. The length of the CDR3 is 14 residues. Germline trimming cut 5 bases from V and 5 bases from J; bases unmatched to any gene: 7. CDR3 nucleotides: TGTGCCAGCAGTAATCAGGGGGCCCGGACTGAAGCTTTCTTT. As protein: CASSNQGARTEAFF.

This clone showed up just a few times. The chain joins TRBV7-2 to TRBJ1-1; 9 bases are a match to TRBD1. Germline V gene sequence: CDR1 SGHTA, CDR2 FQGNSA. The length of the CDR3 is 14 residues. V lost 5 bases to trimming and J lost 6 bases; unmatched junction nucleotides: 7. The CDR3 sequence is CASSRRTGDPEAFF. CDR3 DNA: TGTGCCAGCAGCCGTAGGACAGGGGATCCTGAAGCTTTCTTT.

The chain combines TRBV30 with TRBJ1-5; no clear D gene. V lost 3 bases and J lost 1, with 10 bases in between. The CDR3 totals 14 residues. Germline-derived CDR1 and CDR2 are GTSNPN and SVGIG (reference sequence). CDR3 bases: TGTGCCTGGAGCAGAAGCGGGAGCAATCAGCCCCAGCATTTT. Protein product: CAWSRSGSNQPQHF.

The rearrangement joins TRBV5-1 to TRBJ1-1; D ambiguous. This CDR3 contains 14 residues. Germline loops: CDR1 SGHRS, CDR2 YFSETQ. The V gene lost 3 bases and the J gene lost 0 bases, with 9 bases spanning the gap. In DNA, the CDR3 is TGCGCCAGCAGCTCCGACTTCCTGAACACTGAAGCTTTCTTT. Translation gives CASSSDFLNTEAFF.

Only a few counts were recorded for this clone. V and J are TRBV7-2 and TRBJ2-1; 12 bases agree with TRBD2. CDR1 SGHTA and CDR2 FQGNSA come from the germline V gene. J was trimmed by 8 bases and V by 6 bases; bases with no gene match: 11. CDR3 size: 16 residues. CDR3 DNA: TGTGCCAGCAGTCGTATGACTAGCGGGAGACTCTATGAGCAGTTCTTC. Translating gives CASSRMTSGRLYEQFF.